This T cell receptor (beta chain) was profiled in a study of cytomegalovirus exposure and HLA in healthy donors. About the study: Drawn from HLA-typed donors, about 82 million unique TCRs were held in an early data release. The Caucasian-associated ancestry cluster held over 80% of under 450 genotyped donors.

Donors had nominal health at sampling but likely had unrecorded immune exposures. On this clone itself: Its specificity is not known.

General study points: Among TCR beta chains of equal frequency, HLA-associated ones were more clonally expanded in a later analysis.

V lost 3 bases and J lost 1, with 6 bases in between. The germline CDR1 and CDR2 sequences are MNHNS and SASEGT. This CDR3 has 13 residues. With 60 Vbeta and 13 Jbeta primers, the PCR was carried out. The repertoire was sequenced with immunoSEQ multiplex PCR; TCRdb's copy has only in-frame clones and lacks some. Here the sample spans approximately 81,000 clones, 74% being singletons. Sequenced material: PBMCs. This receptor was obtained from a man aged 35-49 years in good health and CMV-seropositive. This rearrangement joins TRBV6-1 to TRBJ1-1, with D uncertain. Written as DNA, the CDR3 is TGTGCCAGCAGTGACTCGGGGAACACTGAAGCTTTCTTT. Translated: CASSDSGNTEAFF.